This TCR beta chain was profiled in a study of CD8 T cells in ankylosing spondylitis. Via MiXCR, TCRdb re-called the 5' RACE reads, giving one row per CDR3 protein. The data contain fewer than 250,000 distinct CDR3 sequences, roughly a tenth of them singletons. The CDR3 extends over 13 amino acids. The V end lost 1 base, the J end lost 3 bases, and 7 bases lay between the germline ends. Germline values: CDR1 LNHNV, CDR2 YYDKDF (reference sequence). This clonotype was recorded at least ten times. The V gene is TRBV15, the J gene TRBJ2-7; no clear D. The sequence was obtained from a male donor with ankylosing spondylitis or in good health (not recorded which). Material for sequencing was blood, either unsorted or a sorted T cell fraction (not recorded which). The CDR3 loop is CATSRGTDYEQYF. The CDR3 coding sequence is TGTGCCACCAGCAGAGGGACCGACTACGAGCAGTACTTC. Full variable domain (rest looked up from reference TRBV15 and TRBJ2-7): DAMVIQNPRYQVTQFGKPVTLSCSQTLNHNVMYWYQQKSSQAPKLLFHYYDKDFNNEADTPDNFQSRRPNTSFCFLDIRSPGLGDTAMYLCATSRGTDYEQYFGPGTRLTVT.